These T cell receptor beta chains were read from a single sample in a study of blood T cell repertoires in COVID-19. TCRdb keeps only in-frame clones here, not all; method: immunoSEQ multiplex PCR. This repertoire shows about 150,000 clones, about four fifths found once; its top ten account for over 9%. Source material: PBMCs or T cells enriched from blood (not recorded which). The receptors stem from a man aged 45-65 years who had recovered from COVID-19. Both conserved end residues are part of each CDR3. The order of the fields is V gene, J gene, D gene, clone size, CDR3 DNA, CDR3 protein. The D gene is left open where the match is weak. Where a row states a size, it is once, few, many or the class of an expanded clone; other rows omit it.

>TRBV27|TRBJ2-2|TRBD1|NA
TGTGCCAGCAGCACAGGGGTGGTCGGGGAGCTGTTTTTT
CASSTGVVGELFF
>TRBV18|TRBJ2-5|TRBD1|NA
TGTGCCAGCTCAAACCGGGACAGGGAGACCCAGTACTTC
CASSNRDRETQYF
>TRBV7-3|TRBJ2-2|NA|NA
TGTGCCAGCAGCTTAATAGTTGGCACCGGGGAGCTGTTTTTT
CASSLIVGTGELFF
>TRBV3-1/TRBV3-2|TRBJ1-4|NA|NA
TGTGCCAGCAGCCAAGAAAACAGGAATCATGAAAAACTGTTTTTT
CASSQENRNHEKLFF
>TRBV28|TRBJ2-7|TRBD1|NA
TGTGCCAGCAGTTCTCTGGGACAGGGGACCTACGAGCAGTACTTC
CASSSLGQGTYEQYF
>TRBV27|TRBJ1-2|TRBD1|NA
TGTGCCAGCAGTCTACAGGGGTCCTATGGCTACACCTTC
CASSLQGSYGYTF
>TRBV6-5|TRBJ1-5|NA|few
TGTGCCAGCAGACCCGGGACACTTAATCAGCCCCAGCATTTT
CASRPGTLNQPQHF
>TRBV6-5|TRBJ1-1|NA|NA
TGTGCCAGCAGTTACTCGAGCAGGGCTAGGGACACTGAAGCTTTCTTT
CASSYSSRARDTEAFF
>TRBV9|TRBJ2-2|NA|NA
TGTGCCAGCCAGCAGGGAACGGCCGGGGAGCTGTTTTTT
CASQQGTAGELFF
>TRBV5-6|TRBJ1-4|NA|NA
TGTGCCAGCAGCTTGGGCAGGGTAGATGAAAAACTGTTTTTT
CASSLGRVDEKLFF
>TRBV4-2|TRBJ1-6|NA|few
TGTGCCAGCAGCCAACTAAATTCACCCCTCCACTTT
CASSQLNSPLHF
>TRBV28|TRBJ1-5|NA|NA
TGTGCCAGCGGACAACCTAGCAATCAGCCCCAGCATTTT
CASGQPSNQPQHF
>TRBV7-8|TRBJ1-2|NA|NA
TGTGCCAGCAGCTTAGTTGGGGCCTCAAACTACTATGGCTACACCTTC
CASSLVGASNYYGYTF
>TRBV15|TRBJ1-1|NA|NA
TGTGCCACCAGCAGAGGTCGAGAGAAGAACACTGAAGCTTTCTTT
CATSRGREKNTEAFF
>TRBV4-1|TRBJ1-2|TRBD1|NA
TGCGCCAGCAGCCATGAAACCGGGACAGGGGGGCGAGCTAACTATGGCTACACCTTC
CASSHETGTGGRANYGYTF
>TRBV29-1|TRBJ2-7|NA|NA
TGCAGCGTTGAGGCGGGATTTGGCTACGAGCAGTACTTC
CSVEAGFGYEQYF
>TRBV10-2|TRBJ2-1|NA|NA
TGCGCCAGCAGCGATTTCACAGCGGATGAGCAGTTCTTC
CASSDFTADEQFF
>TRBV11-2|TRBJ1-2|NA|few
TGTGCCAGCAGCCGCATGGGTTTCCGGGGCCGGGGGAACTATGGCTACACCTTC
CASSRMGFRGRGNYGYTF
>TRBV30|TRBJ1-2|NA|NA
TGTGCCTGGAGTGTAGCAGGGTTGGGGAACTATGGCTACACCTTC
CAWSVAGLGNYGYTF
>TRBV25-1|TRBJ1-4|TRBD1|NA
TGTGCAAGTAGTGGCCCGGGGACAGGGAGGAGGACTAATGAAAAACTGTTTTTT
CASSGPGTGRRTNEKLFF
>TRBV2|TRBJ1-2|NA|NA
TGTGCCAGCAGTGGGTCGGGGGACTATGGCTACACCTTC
CASSGSGDYGYTF
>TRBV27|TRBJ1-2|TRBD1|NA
TGTGCCAGCAGGTTGGCAGGGGGCTATGGCTACACCTTC
CASRLAGGYGYTF
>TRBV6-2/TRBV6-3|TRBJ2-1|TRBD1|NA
TGTGCCAGCAGTAGAACCGGGACAGGCTCCAATGAGCAGTTCTTC
CASSRTGTGSNEQFF
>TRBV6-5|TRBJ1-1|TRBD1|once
TGTGCCAGCAGGGCTCGACAGGGGACTGAAGCTTTCTTT
CASRARQGTEAFF
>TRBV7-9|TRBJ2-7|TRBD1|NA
TGTGCCAGCAGCCCCCGTTCGGGACAGGGTCGCTACGAGCAGTACTTC
CASSPRSGQGRYEQYF
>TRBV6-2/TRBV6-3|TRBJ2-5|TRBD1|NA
TGTGCCAGCAGTCGACAGGGGCAAGAGACCCAGTACTTC
CASSRQGQETQYF
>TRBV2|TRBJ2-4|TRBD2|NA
TGTGCCAGCAGGACCTTGCGGCGGGGGAAAAACATTCAGTACTTC
CASRTLRRGKNIQYF
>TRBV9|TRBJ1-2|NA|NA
TGTGCCAGCAGCGTACGGGCGGGTGGCTACACCTTC
CASSVRAGGYTF
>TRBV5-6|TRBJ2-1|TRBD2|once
TGTGCCAGCAGCGGACTAGCGGGGGTTTCCTACAATGAGCAGTTCTTC
CASSGLAGVSYNEQFF
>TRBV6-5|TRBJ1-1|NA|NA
TGTGCCAGCAGTTACTCCGGACAAACCACTGAAGCTTTCTTT
CASSYSGQTTEAFF
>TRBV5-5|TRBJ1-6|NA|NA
TGTGCCAGCAGCTCTCAACAGGGCAGTAATTCACCCCTCCACTTT
CASSSQQGSNSPLHF
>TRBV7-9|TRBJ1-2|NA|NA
TGTGCCAGCAGCTTAGGTGGGGCTACCTATGGCTACACCTTC
CASSLGGATYGYTF
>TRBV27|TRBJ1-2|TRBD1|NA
TGTGCCAGCAGCCTAGGGACAGGGAGCGGCTACACCTTC
CASSLGTGSGYTF
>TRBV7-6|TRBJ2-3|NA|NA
TGTGCCAGCAGCCCGGCGGGGACGCAACAGTATTTT
CASSPAGTQQYF
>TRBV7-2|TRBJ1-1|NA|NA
TGTGCCAGCAGCTTGTACAGATTGGGCACTGAAGCTTTCTTT
CASSLYRLGTEAFF
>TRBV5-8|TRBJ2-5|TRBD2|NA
TGTGCCAGCAGCCATTTGGGGACTAGCGGGGGGGGCCAAGAGACCCAGTACTTC
CASSHLGTSGGGQETQYF
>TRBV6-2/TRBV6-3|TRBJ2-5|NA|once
TGTGCCAGCAGGCCTTATCGGGGGGCCCAAGAGACCCAGTACTTC
CASRPYRGAQETQYF
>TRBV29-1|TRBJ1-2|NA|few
TGCAGCGTGGCGACAGGAGCCTATGGCTACACCTTC
CSVATGAYGYTF
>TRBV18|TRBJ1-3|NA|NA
TGTGCCAGCTCACCACCGGACTCCCGCTCTGGAAACACCATATATTTT
CASSPPDSRSGNTIYF
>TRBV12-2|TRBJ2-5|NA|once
TGTGCAAGTCGCTTATCGCAGCGGGGGATCCAAGAGACCCAGTACTTC
CASRLSQRGIQETQYF
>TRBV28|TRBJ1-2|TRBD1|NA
TGTGCCAGCAGTTCGGGACAGGTAATATCTAACTATGGCTACACCTTC
CASSSGQVISNYGYTF
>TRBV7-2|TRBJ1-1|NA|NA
TGTGCCAGCAGCCTTAGCGGGAGCACTGAAGCTTTCTTT
CASSLSGSTEAFF
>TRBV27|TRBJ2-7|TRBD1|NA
TGTGCCAGCAGTTTGACAGGGTTGGGATACGAGCAGTACTTC
CASSLTGLGYEQYF
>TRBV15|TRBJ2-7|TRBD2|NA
TGTGCCACCAGCATAGTAGCGGGGGTTTTC
CATSIVAGVF
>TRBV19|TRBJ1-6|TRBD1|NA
TGTGCCAGTAGCGGGGGACAGGGGGCAAATTCACCCCTCCACTTT
CASSGGQGANSPLHF
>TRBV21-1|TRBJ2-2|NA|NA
TGTGCCAGCAGCAAAGTGGGACTCCCGTACGGGGAGCTGTTTTTT
CASSKVGLPYGELFF